A single sample is the source of the 6 T cell receptor beta chains below, sequenced in a study of long-term antiretroviral therapy in people with HIV. An immunoSEQ assay, version v3.0, was performed at survey level. Produced via immunoSEQ multiplex PCR; TCRdb's table is partial and in-frame only. Of 15,000 to 20,000 clones detected, approximately 85% appear once; the ten largest clones hold around 8%. The sequenced sample was unsorted PBMCs, obtained at the start of antiretroviral therapy. These receptors were obtained from a man aged 25 to 40 with HIV.

The chain couples TRBV15 to TRBJ1-1; perhaps TRBD1 as D (5 bases). The V gene's germline CDR1 is LNHNV and CDR2 YYDKDF (reference sequence). The CDR3 length is 15 residues. Trimming left V 2 bases short and J 0 bases short, with 10 bases between. The CDR3 DNA follows: TGTGCCACCAGCAGACGGGACGGGCTGAACACTGAAGCTTTCTTT. This codes for CATSRRDGLNTEAFF.

This clone was recorded once. The rearrangement uses TRBV28 and TRBJ2-3; D remains unclear. The V end was cut by 6 bases, the J end by 5 bases, with 12 bases between. Germline loops: CDR1 MDHEN, CDR2 SYDVKM. This CDR3 has 13 residues. CDR3 sequence reads: CASSQAGRDTQYF. The CDR3 DNA sequence: TGTGCCAGCAGCCAGGCTGGACGAGATACGCAGTATTTT.

The V call is TRBV30, the J call TRBJ1-1; D unclear. Trimming left V 2 bases short and J 3 bases short, with 10 bases between. Germline-derived CDR1 and CDR2 are GTSNPN and SVGIG (reference sequence). CDR3 length equals 13 residues. CDR3: CAWSPQPDTEAFF. CDR3 in DNA: TGTGCCTGGAGTCCTCAGCCGGACACTGAAGCTTTCTTT.

This clone has more than one count but fewer than ten. The chain carries TRBV29-1 and TRBJ2-7; TRBD1 or TRBD2 may be the D gene (5 bases each). This CDR3 region has 11 residues. CDR1 and CDR2 from the germline V gene are SQVTM and ANQGSEA. Trimming removed 4 bases from V and 1 base from J, with 5 bases in between. The CDR3 nucleotides are TGCAGCGTTGGGGGGTCCTACGAGCAGTACTTC. Protein: CSVGGSYEQYF.

The V gene is TRBV9, the J gene TRBJ2-7, with TRBD1 matching 10 bases. The CDR3 spans 15 residues. The trim removed 0 bases at V and 4 bases at J, leaving 4 bases unmatched. From germline, CDR1 is SGDLS and CDR2 YYNGEE. Here the CDR3 reads CASSVGGTGVYEQYF. In nucleotides, the CDR3 is TGTGCCAGCAGCGTAGGGGGGACAGGGGTATACGAGCAGTACTTC.

This sequence joins TRBV27 and TRBJ2-7; D call uncertain. V dropped 6 bases and J dropped 3 bases, with 21 bases sitting between them. The germline gives CDR1 MNHEY, CDR2 SMNVEV (reference sequence). This CDR3 region has 16 residues. The CDR3 is CASRSPETGSFYEQYF. Here the CDR3 DNA reads TGTGCCAGCAGATCCCCGGAGACCGGATCCTTCTACGAGCAGTACTTC.